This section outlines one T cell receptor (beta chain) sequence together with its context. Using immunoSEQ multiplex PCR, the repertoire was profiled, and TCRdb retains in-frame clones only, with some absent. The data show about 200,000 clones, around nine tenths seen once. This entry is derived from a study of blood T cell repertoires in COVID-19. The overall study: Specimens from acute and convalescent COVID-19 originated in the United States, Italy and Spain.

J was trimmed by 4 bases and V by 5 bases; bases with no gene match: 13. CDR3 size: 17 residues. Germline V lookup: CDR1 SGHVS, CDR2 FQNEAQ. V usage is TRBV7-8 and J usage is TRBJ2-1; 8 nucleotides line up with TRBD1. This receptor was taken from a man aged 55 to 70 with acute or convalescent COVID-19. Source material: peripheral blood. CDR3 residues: CASSPRQGPSLYNEQFF. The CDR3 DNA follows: TGTGCCAGCAGCCCCCGACAGGGGCCCTCCCTTTACAATGAGCAGTTCTTC.